Below, 26 T cell receptor beta chains from the same sample are listed, as sequenced in a study of T cells after yellow fever vaccination. From the 5' RACE reads, TCRdb called clonotypes with MiXCR, one entry per CDR3 protein. The table shows approximately 600,000 distinct CDR3 sequences, with 12% occurring only once. Source: PBMCs, taken on the day of the yellow fever booster vaccination. The receptors originated from a man aged 30-40 years who received the YFV17D yellow fever vaccine.

This chain links TRBV10-3 with TRBJ2-7; TRBD1 is a possible D gene (5 bases). Germline V gene lookup returns CDR1 ENHRY and CDR2 SYGVKD. V gave up 2 bases and J gave up 4 bases, with 12 bases separating them. This CDR3 is built from 14 residues. The CDR3 spells CAISETQGFYEQYF. The DNA of the CDR3 is TGTGCCATCAGTGAGACCCAGGGATTTTACGAGCAGTACTTC.

The rearrangement uses TRBV29-1 and TRBJ2-1; D is undetermined. The CDR3 has 14 amino acids. The V gene lost 7 bases and the J gene lost 7 bases, with 20 bases spanning the gap. The germline V gene encodes CDR1 SQVTM and CDR2 ANQGSEA. The DNA for the CDR3 is TGCAGCGGGACCTACCGGACCGCTTTGAATGAGCAGTTCTTC. This translates into CSGTYRTALNEQFF.

The V call is TRBV10-3, the J call TRBJ2-1; no reliable D call. There are 13 residues in the CDR3. Trimming shortened V by 2 bases and J by 5 bases, and 7 bases separated the two germline ends. Germline assignment: CDR1 ENHRY and CDR2 SYGVKD. The CDR3 DNA is TGTGCCATCAGTGAGGGGCTAAACAATGAGCAGTTCTTC. Its protein product is CAISEGLNNEQFF.

This clonotype was observed a handful of times. The CDR3 is CASSFGGQTSYEQYF. The CDR3 region has the DNA TGTGCCAGCAGTTTCGGTGGTCAGACTTCCTACGAGCAGTACTTC. The chain uses TRBV6-2 or TRBV6-3 and TRBJ2-7; D is ambiguous. The CDR3 totals 15 residues. Germline values: CDR1 MNHEY, CDR2 SVGEGT. The V end lost 4 bases, the J end lost 1 base, and 14 bases lay between the germline ends.

There are a few counts of this clonotype. The rearrangement joins TRBV7-2 to TRBJ1-1; 9 bases are a match to TRBD1. Per germline, CDR1 SGHTA and CDR2 FQGNSA. With V trimmed by 2 bases and J by 3 bases, 7 bases remained unmatched. This CDR3 is built from 16 residues. The chain's CDR3 is CASSLMWTGDYTEAFF. DNA of the CDR3: TGTGCCAGCAGCTTAATGTGGACAGGGGATTACACTGAAGCTTTCTTT.

This rearrangement joins TRBV6-2 or TRBV6-3 to TRBJ2-5; D gene unclear. This CDR3 is built from 15 residues. Germline V lookup: CDR1 MNHEY, CDR2 SVGEGT. Trimming took 0 bases from V and 1 from J, leaving 9 bases between them. The CDR3 reads CASSYSVTVQETQYF. The CDR3 DNA follows: TGTGCCAGCAGTTACTCGGTCACGGTCCAAGAGACCCAGTACTTC.

This chain connects TRBV30 to TRBJ2-1; either TRBD1 or TRBD2 may supply D (5 bases each). Germline loops: CDR1 GTSNPN, CDR2 SVGIG (reference sequence). The CDR3 sequence is 13 residues long. Trimming stripped 5 bases from V and 9 bases from J, with 17 bases between. The CDR3 here is CAWRGPGLSEQFF. The DNA of the CDR3 is TGTGCCTGGCGGGGCCCAGGGCTCTCTGAGCAGTTCTTC. Full variable domain (missing parts from reference TRBV30 and TRBJ2-1): SQTIHQWPATLVQPVGSPLSLECTVEGTSNPNLYWYRQAAGRGLQLLFYSVGIGQISSEVPQNLSASRPQDRQFILSSKKLLLSDSGFYLCAWRGPGLSEQFFGPGTRLTVL.

This chain connects TRBV28 to TRBJ2-5; 10 bases fit TRBD1. The germline V gene encodes CDR1 MDHEN and CDR2 SYDVKM. The V gene end was trimmed by 7 bases and the J gene end by 3 bases; junction bases not matched to a gene: 14. The CDR3 has 17 residues. The DNA for the CDR3 is TGTGCCAGCACCTCCCACCCCGGGACAGGGGATGAAGAGACCCAGTACTTC. Translation gives CASTSHPGTGDEETQYF.

This clonotype was observed a handful of times. The V gene is TRBV15, the J gene TRBJ2-1; 8 bases fit TRBD2. The CDR3 extends over 15 amino acids. Germline loops: CDR1 LNHNV, CDR2 YYDKDF (reference sequence). V lost 1 base, J lost 7 bases, and 6 bases stayed unmatched. The CDR3 region is CATSRAGTSVNEQFF. The CDR3, as DNA: TGTGCCACCAGCAGAGCCGGGACTAGTGTTAATGAGCAGTTCTTC. The full variable domain, rest sourced from reference TRBV15 and TRBJ2-1, is DAMVIQNPRYQVTQFGKPVTLSCSQTLNHNVMYWYQQKSSQAPKLLFHYYDKDFNNEADTPDNFQSRRPNTSFCFLDIRSPGLGDTAMYLCATSRAGTSVNEQFFGPGTRLTVL.

CDR3 region: CASSLGLWKGQTQYF. CDR3 DNA sequence: TGTGCCAGCAGCTTAGGACTATGGAAGGGACAGACCCAGTACTTC. This chain connects TRBV7-2 to TRBJ2-5; the D call may be TRBD1 or TRBD2 (5 bases each). The CDR3 has 15 residues. Germline V lookup: CDR1 SGHTA, CDR2 FQGNSA. The V gene lost 1 base and the J gene lost 6 bases, with 15 bases spanning the gap.

This clonotype was detected ten times or more. The CDR3 sequence: CASSSGGANVLTF. The CDR3 nucleotides are TGTGCCAGCAGTTCAGGTGGGGCCAACGTCCTGACTTTC. This chain links TRBV27 with TRBJ2-6; D gene uncertain. This CDR3 is built from 13 residues. The V and J ends lost 4 bases and 3 bases respectively, with 4 bases between them. Germline V gene data show CDR1 as MNHEY and CDR2 as SMNVEV (reference sequence).

This clonotype has just a few counts. CDR3: CASSELHSSYNEQFF. The CDR3 region has the DNA TGTGCCAGCAGTGAACTACACAGCTCCTACAATGAGCAGTTCTTC. J is TRBJ2-1 and V is TRBV2; D remains unclear. The CDR3 sequence is 15 residues long. The V and J ends lost 2 bases and 0 bases respectively, with 8 bases between them. The germline V gene encodes CDR1 SNHLY and CDR2 FYNNEI.

This clonotype was detected a few times. The V gene is TRBV4-3, the J gene TRBJ2-7; no clear D gene. V lost 1 base and J lost 6, with 13 bases in between. Germline lookup yields CDR1 LGHNA and CDR2 YSLEER. This CDR3 region has 14 residues. CDR3 nucleotides: TGCGCCAGCAGCCAAGGTGACGGCCTAGGCGAGCAGTACTTC. It translates to CASSQGDGLGEQYF.

The genes are TRBV6-1 and TRBJ2-7; a possible D gene is TRBD2 (6 bases). V was shortened by 7 bases and J by 4 bases, with 23 bases between the two germline ends. Germline values: CDR1 MNHNS, CDR2 SASEGT. The CDR3 length is 16 residues. DNA of the CDR3: TGTGCCAGCAAAGACGGGCGCATCGGGGGACGATACGAGCAGTACTTC. It is translated as CASKDGRIGGRYEQYF.

This sequence joins TRBV3-1 and TRBJ1-2, with a tentative D call TRBD1 (5 bases). V dropped 4 bases and J dropped 4 bases, with 13 bases sitting between them. The CDR3 has 14 residues. From germline, CDR1 is LGHDT and CDR2 YNNKEL (reference sequence). CDR3 bases: TGTGCCAGCAGCCGTGAGGGACCGGGCTATGGCTACACCTTC. Translation: CASSREGPGYGYTF.

This sequence joins TRBV30 and TRBJ1-2; D call uncertain. V lost 8 bases, J lost 6 bases, and 16 bases lay in between. This CDR3 is built from 12 residues. Looked up from germline, CDR1 is GTSNPN and CDR2 is SVGIG (reference sequence). CDR3 protein: CARTGGPHGYTF. The CDR3 DNA reads as TGTGCCCGGACGGGAGGGCCTCATGGCTACACCTTC.

The chain links TRBV5-1 to TRBJ2-3; no definite D call. The V end was cut by 7 bases, the J end by 0 bases, with 9 bases between. Germline values: CDR1 SGHRS, CDR2 YFSETQ. CDR3 size: 13 residues. CDR3 sequence: CASARQSTDTQYF. Here the CDR3 DNA reads TGCGCCAGCGCGCGGCAAAGCACAGATACGCAGTATTTT.

This clonotype was detected only a few times. CDR3 amino acids: CASSFGGARSDFNEQFF. In nucleotides, the CDR3 is TGTGCCAGCAGTTTTGGGGGGGCTAGGTCGGACTTTAATGAGCAGTTCTTC. The V gene is TRBV27, the J gene TRBJ2-1; D possibly corresponds to TRBD2 (7 bases). Germline V gene data show CDR1 as MNHEY and CDR2 as SMNVEV (reference sequence). The CDR3 extends over 17 amino acids. V lost 3 bases, J lost 7 bases, and 22 bases lay in between.

This clonotype appeared a few times. Written as DNA, the CDR3 is TGTGCCAGCAGTCTAATGACAGGCGGCGAGACCCAGTACTTC. Translated, it gives CASSLMTGGETQYF. J is TRBJ2-5 and V is TRBV2, with a weak D call TRBD1 (6 bases). The germline V gene encodes CDR1 SNHLY and CDR2 FYNNEI. This CDR3 has 14 residues. V gave up 5 bases and J gave up 5 bases, with 15 bases separating them.

In this sample, this clonotype turned up a few times. The chain is built from TRBV5-1 and TRBJ2-3, with 7 bases that match TRBD2. The CDR3 has 18 residues. Germline CDR1 is SGHRS and CDR2 is YFSETQ. The J segment lost 1 base and the V segment lost 0 bases, leaving 11 bases of the junction unmatched. The DNA for the CDR3 is TGCGCCAGCAGCTTGGTTGGCTCCTACCGGGGGGGCACAGATACGCAGTATTTT. Encoded protein: CASSLVGSYRGGTDTQYF.

This clonotype was seen a handful of times. The rearrangement joins TRBV5-6 to TRBJ1-5, with 7 bases fitting TRBD1. CDR3 length equals 16 residues. Looked up from germline, CDR1 is SGHDT and CDR2 is YYEEEE. V shed 1 base, J shed 3 bases, and the junction held 7 bases outside the gene matches. CDR3 sequence reads: CASSLFAGGLNQPQHF. The CDR3 DNA sequence: TGTGCCAGCAGCTTGTTCGCAGGGGGACTCAATCAGCCCCAGCATTTT.

This clonotype was seen more than once but under ten times. V and J are TRBV5-1 and TRBJ2-1; the D call may be TRBD1 or TRBD2 (5 bases each). CDR1 SGHRS and CDR2 YFSETQ come from the germline V gene. The V end lost 7 bases, the J end lost 8 bases, and 22 bases lay between the germline ends. CDR3 length: 15 amino acids. The CDR3 bases are TGCGCCAGCTCTCTTGGGGGTCCCTTGAACTATGAGCAGTTCTTC. This translates into CASSLGGPLNYEQFF.

The chain uses TRBV5-1 and TRBJ2-1; TRBD1 might be the D (6 bases). The germline V and J ends were trimmed by 0 bases and 6 bases, with 16 bases remaining between them. Germline loops: CDR1 SGHRS, CDR2 YFSETQ. The CDR3 has 16 amino acids. The CDR3 region has the DNA TGCGCCAGCAGCTTGGTAGGGGGAATAGATCTCAATGAGCAGTTCTTC. Protein product: CASSLVGGIDLNEQFF.

This clonotype was recorded a few times. The chain recombines TRBV18 with TRBJ2-1; the match to TRBD2 covers 8 bases. The CDR3 has 13 amino acids. Germline V lookup: CDR1 KGHSH, CDR2 LQKENI. Trimming at V came to 6 bases and at J to 8 bases, leaving 6 bases not matched to a gene. CDR3 loop: CASSPGGPYEQFF. The CDR3 region has the DNA TGTGCCAGCTCCCCGGGAGGGCCTTATGAGCAGTTCTTC. The variable domain in full, with the rest retrieved from reference TRBV18 and TRBJ2-1, is NAGVMQNPRHLVRRRGQEARLRCSPMKGHSHVYWYRQLPEEGLKFMVYLQKENIIDESGMPKERFSAEFPKEGPSILRIQQVVRGDSAAYFCASSPGGPYEQFFGPGTRLTVL.

This clonotype appeared many times. The V call is TRBV12-3 or TRBV12-4, the J call TRBJ1-1; D perhaps matches TRBD1 (6 bases). The ends were cut back, 6 bases at V and 5 bases at J, with 16 bases in the middle. This CDR3 is 14 amino acids long. The DNA for the CDR3 is TGTGCCAGCAGCAGACGGACAGAACAAACTGAAGCTTTCTTT. Protein: CASSRRTEQTEAFF.

The chain couples TRBV20-1 to TRBJ1-5; D ambiguous. V was pared by 7 bases and J by 1 base, with 8 bases between. Per germline, CDR1 DFQATT and CDR2 SNEGSKA (reference sequence). The CDR3 runs to 12 residues. In DNA, the CDR3 is TGCAGTGGTGGGTCCAGCAATCAGCCCCAGCATTTT. Its translation: CSGGSSNQPQHF.